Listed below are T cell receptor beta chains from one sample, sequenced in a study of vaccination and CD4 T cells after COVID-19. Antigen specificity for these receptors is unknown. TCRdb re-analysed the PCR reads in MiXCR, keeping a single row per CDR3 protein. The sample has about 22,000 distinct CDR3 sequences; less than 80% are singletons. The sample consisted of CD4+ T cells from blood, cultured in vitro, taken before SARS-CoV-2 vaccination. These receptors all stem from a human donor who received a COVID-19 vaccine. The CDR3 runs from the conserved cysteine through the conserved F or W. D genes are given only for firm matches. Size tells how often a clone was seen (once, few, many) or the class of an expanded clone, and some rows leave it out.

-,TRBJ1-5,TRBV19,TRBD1,TGTGCCAGTAAGACACAGGGGGCCTATCAGCCCCAGCATTTT,CASKTQGAYQPQHF
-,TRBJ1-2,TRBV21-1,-,TGTGCCAGCAGCGCTAACAGGGGAACCTATGGCTACACCTTC,CASSANRGTYGYTF
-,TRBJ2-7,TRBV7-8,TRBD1,TGTGCCAGCAGCTTTGGGACAGGGATAAGATACGAGCAGTACTTC,CASSFGTGIRYEQYF
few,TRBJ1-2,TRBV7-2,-,TGTGCCAGCAGCCCTAGAGTGGTAGGAAACTATGGCTACACCTTC,CASSPRVVGNYGYTF
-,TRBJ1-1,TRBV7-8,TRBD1,TGTGCCAGCAGCCGGGACAGGGCCCGGGATTCCGGGACTGAAGCTTTCTTT,CASSRDRARDSGTEAFF
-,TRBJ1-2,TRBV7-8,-,TGTGCCAGCAGCCGAGGGTCGGGAAACTATGGCTACACCTTC,CASSRGSGNYGYTF
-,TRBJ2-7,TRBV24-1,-,TGTGCCACCAGTGATCCCACGGGGCCCACTGCCTACGAGCAGTACTTC,CATSDPTGPTAYEQYF
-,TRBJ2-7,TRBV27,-,TGTGCCAGCAGTTTATCCGTGGGGCGAACCTACGAGCAGTACTTC,CASSLSVGRTYEQYF
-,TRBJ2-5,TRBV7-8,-,TGTGCCAGCAGCTTAGACAGGGGCGGGGAAGAGACCCAGTACTTC,CASSLDRGGEETQYF
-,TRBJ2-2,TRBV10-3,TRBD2,TGTGCCATCAGTGAGTCGAGAGCGGGGGCGCCCGGGGACACCGGGGAGCTGTTTTTT,CAISESRAGAPGDTGELFF
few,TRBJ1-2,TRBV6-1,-,TGTGCCAGCAGCCCCAGGGGTTGGAGCTATGGCTACACCTTC,CASSPRGWSYGYTF
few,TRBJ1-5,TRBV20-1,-,TGCAGTGCTAGAGATCTTTCGGGTCAGCCCCAGCATTTT,CSARDLSGQPQHF
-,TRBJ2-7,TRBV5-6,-,TGTGCCAGCAGCCGGAGGGGTAATTACGAGCAGTACTTC,CASSRRGNYEQYF
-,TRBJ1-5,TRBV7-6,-,TGTGCCAGCAGCCTAGGGACGGGTCGCAATCAGCCCCAGCATTTT,CASSLGTGRNQPQHF
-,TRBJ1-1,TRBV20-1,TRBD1,TGCAGTGCCTTGGGACAGGGTGCTGAAGCTTTCTTT,CSALGQGAEAFF
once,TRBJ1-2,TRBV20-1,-,TGCAGTGCTGCCCAACAGGGAAGAGCCTACACCTTC,CSAAQQGRAYTF
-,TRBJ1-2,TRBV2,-,TGTGCCAGGGGGACCACTATGAACTATGGCTACACCTTC,CARGTTMNYGYTF
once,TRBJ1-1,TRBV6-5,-,TGTGCCAGCAGTTACTCCGGCAGGGGAAACACTGAAGCTTTCTTT,CASSYSGRGNTEAFF
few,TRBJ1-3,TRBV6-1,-,TGTGCCAGCAGTGAAATCTCAAGGGGATCTGGAAACACCATATATTTT,CASSEISRGSGNTIYF
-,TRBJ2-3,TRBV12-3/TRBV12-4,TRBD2,TGTGCCAGCAGTTTAGGGCGGGGGACAGATACGCAGTATTTT,CASSLGRGTDTQYF
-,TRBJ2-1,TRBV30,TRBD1,TGTGCCTTATCCCCAGGGGGTTGGGTCTACAATGAGCAGTTCTTC,CALSPGGWVYNEQFF
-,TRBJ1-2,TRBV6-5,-,TGTGCCAGCAGTTACAGTATTACAGGGAGCTATGGCTACACCTTC,CASSYSITGSYGYTF
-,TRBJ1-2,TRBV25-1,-,TGTGCCAGCAGTGAAACGACAGTGGCGAGAGGCTACACCTTC,CASSETTVARGYTF
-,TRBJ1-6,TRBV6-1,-,TGTGCCAGCAGGGCCGATTTCGGACGCTATACTATTTCACCCCTCCACTTT,CASRADFGRYTISPLHF
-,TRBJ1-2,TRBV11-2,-,TGTGCCAGCAGCCCCCGGGAAGGGGGGCTATTAGCTAACTATGGCTACACCTTC,CASSPREGGLLANYGYTF
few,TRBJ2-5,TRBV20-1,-,TGCAGTGCGCGGGGACAGACTAACTCCCAAGAGACCCAGTACTTC,CSARGQTNSQETQYF
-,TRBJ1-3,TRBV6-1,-,TGTGCCAGCAGTGGAGCGGAGGCCTCTGGAAACACCATATATTTT,CASSGAEASGNTIYF
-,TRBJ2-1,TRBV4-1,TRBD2,TGCGCCAGCAGCCAAGTACGGACTAGCGGTTACAATGAGCAGTTCTTC,CASSQVRTSGYNEQFF
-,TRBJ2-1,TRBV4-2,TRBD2,TGTGCCAGCAGCCAAGGGACTAGCGCCACATTCAATGAGCAGTTCTTC,CASSQGTSATFNEQFF
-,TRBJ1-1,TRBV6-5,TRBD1,TGTGCCAGCAGTTACTCCGGGACAGGGGTGAGCACTGAAGCTTTCTTT,CASSYSGTGVSTEAFF
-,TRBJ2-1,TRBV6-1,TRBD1,TGTGCCAGCAGTGACGGGACAGGGAGGTCCTACAATGAGCAGTTCTTC,CASSDGTGRSYNEQFF
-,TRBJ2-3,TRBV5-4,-,TGTGCCAGCAGCTTGGCCGCACCGGGATCCACAGATACGCAGTATTTT,CASSLAAPGSTDTQYF
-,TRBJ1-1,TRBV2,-,TGTGCCAGCAGTGACGCGCAGGGGTGGGACACTGAAGCTTTCTTT,CASSDAQGWDTEAFF
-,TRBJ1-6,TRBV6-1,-,TGTGCCAGCAGCCCGGACAGCGGTTATAATTCACCCCTCCACTTT,CASSPDSGYNSPLHF
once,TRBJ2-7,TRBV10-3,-,TGTGCCATCGGGCCCTCCTACGAGCAGTACTTC,CAIGPSYEQYF
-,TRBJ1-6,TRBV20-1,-,TGCAGTGCTAGAGCTCCTAGGGGCGGGTATAATTCACCCCTCCACTTT,CSARAPRGGYNSPLHF
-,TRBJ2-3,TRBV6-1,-,TGTGCCAGCAGTCCAGCATTGGGTTCTAGCACAGATACGCAGTATTTT,CASSPALGSSTDTQYF
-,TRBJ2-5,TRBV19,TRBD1,TGTGCCAGTGCGGACAGGTACCAAGAGACCCAGTACTTC,CASADRYQETQYF
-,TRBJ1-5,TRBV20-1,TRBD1,TGCAGTGCTAGTCGGGACAGTGGCCTTAATCAGCCCCAGCATTTT,CSASRDSGLNQPQHF
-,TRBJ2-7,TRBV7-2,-,TGTGCCAGCTCCTCACTGGGGGGCTACGAGCAGTACTTC,CASSSLGGYEQYF
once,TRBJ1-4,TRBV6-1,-,TGTGCCAGCAGTGAACCGACAGTGGCATACGAAAAACTGTTTTTT,CASSEPTVAYEKLFF
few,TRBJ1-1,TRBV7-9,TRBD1,TGTGCCAGCAGCCCGGGACAGGGATTTCGAACTGAAGCTTTCTTT,CASSPGQGFRTEAFF
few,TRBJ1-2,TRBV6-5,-,TGTGCCAGCAGTTTCTCCAGGGGCTATGGCTACACCTTC,CASSFSRGYGYTF
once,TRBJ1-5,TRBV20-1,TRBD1,TGCAGTGCTAGGTTCGCAGGGGGAACATATCAGCCCCAGCATTTT,CSARFAGGTYQPQHF
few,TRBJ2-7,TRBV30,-,TGTGCCTGGAGTGTGGGCGTCTCGAGCTCCTACGAGCAGTACTTC,CAWSVGVSSSYEQYF
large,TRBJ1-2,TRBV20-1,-,TGCAGTGCTTCGATGACAAACTATGGCTACACCTTC,CSASMTNYGYTF
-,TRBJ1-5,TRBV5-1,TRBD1,TGCGCCAGCAGCCGGACAGGGGATCAGCCCCAGCATTTT,CASSRTGDQPQHF
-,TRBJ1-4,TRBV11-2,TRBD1,TGTGCCAGCAGCTTCGGACAGGGAAATGAAAAACTGTTTTTT,CASSFGQGNEKLFF
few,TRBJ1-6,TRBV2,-,TGTGCCAGCAGTGAAGGACAGGCCTATAATTCACCCCTCCACTTT,CASSEGQAYNSPLHF
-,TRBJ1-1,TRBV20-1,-,TGCAGTGCTAGAGTTCTGGGGATGGGTGGCACTGAAGCTTTCTTT,CSARVLGMGGTEAFF
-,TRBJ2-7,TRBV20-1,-,TGCAGTGCTATAAGGTTTGAGTCTAGTCTCTTTGAGCAGTACTTC,CSAIRFESSLFEQYF
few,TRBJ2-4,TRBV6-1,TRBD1,TGTGCCAGCAGTGACCTCAACAGGGGCGGCGGCAAAAACATTCAGTACTTC,CASSDLNRGGGKNIQYF
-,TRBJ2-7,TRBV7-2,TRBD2,TGTGCCAGCAGCCTTAGCGGGGGGCACACCTACGAGCAGTACTTC,CASSLSGGHTYEQYF
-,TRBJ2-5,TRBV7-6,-,TGTGCCAGCAGCTTAGACTCGGGGGCCCAAGAGACCCAGTACTTC,CASSLDSGAQETQYF